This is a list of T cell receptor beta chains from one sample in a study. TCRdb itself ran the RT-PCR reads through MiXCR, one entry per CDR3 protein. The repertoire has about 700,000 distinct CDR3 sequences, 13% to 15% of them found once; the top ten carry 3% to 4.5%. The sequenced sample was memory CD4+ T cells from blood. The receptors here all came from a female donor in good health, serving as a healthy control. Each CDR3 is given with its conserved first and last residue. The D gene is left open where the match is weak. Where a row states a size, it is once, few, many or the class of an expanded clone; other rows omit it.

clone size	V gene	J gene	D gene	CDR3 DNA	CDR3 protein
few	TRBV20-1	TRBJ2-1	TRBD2	TGCAGTGCTAGAGCCGTACTAGCGAAATCCTACAATGAGCAGTTCTTC	CSARAVLAKSYNEQFF
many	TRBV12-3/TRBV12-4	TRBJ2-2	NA	TGTGCCAGCAGTCCTCTGGCCGGGGAGCTGTTTTTT	CASSPLAGELFF
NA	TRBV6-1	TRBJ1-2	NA	TGTGCCAGCTGCGAAGGGCCTGACTATGGCTACACCTTC	CASCEGPDYGYTF
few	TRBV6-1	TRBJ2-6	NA	TGTGCCAGCAGCTATCAGGCCTCTGGGGCCAACGTCCTGACTTTC	CASSYQASGANVLTF
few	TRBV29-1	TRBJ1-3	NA	TGCAGCGTTGAAATGGCTACTGGAAACACCATATATTTT	CSVEMATGNTIYF
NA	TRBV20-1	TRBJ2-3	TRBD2	TGCAGTGCTCTTGAGTTAGCGGGACGTCTAGATACGCAGTATTTT	CSALELAGRLDTQYF
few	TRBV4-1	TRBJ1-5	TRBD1	TGCGCCAGCAGCCAAGGGGGCTTGGTACAGGGGTCTCGGGATCAGCCCCAGCATTTT	CASSQGGLVQGSRDQPQHF
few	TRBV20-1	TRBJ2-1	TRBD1	TGCAGTGCTCCTCCCCCGACAGGGTCCTCCTACAATGAGCAGTTCTTC	CSAPPPTGSSYNEQFF
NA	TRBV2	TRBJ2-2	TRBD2	TGTGCCAGCAGTTTCCTAGCGGGAGACACCGGGGAGCTGTTTTTT	CASSFLAGDTGELFF
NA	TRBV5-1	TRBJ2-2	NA	TGCGCCAGCAGCTTGTCAACCGACGGGGAGCTGTTTTTT	CASSLSTDGELFF
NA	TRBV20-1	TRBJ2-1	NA	TGCAGTGCTTTTTTAGGGGGATCCTACAATGAGCAGTTCTTC	CSAFLGGSYNEQFF
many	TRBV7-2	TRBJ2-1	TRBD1	TGTGCCAGCAGCGCCCGACAGGGGTCCTACAATGAGCAGTTCTTC	CASSARQGSYNEQFF
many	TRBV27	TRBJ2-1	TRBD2	TGTGCCAGCGGACTAGCGGGCTCGGGCTACAATGAGCAGTTCTTC	CASGLAGSGYNEQFF
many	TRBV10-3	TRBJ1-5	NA	TGTGCCATCAGTGACTCTGTGATGGGTCAGCCCCAGCATTTT	CAISDSVMGQPQHF
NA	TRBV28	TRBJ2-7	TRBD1	TGTGCCAGCTTTACCCGGACAGGGGACCACGAGCAGTACTTC	CASFTRTGDHEQYF
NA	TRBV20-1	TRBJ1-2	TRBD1	TGCAGTGCTAGTGAGGGACAGAACTATGGCTACACCTTC	CSASEGQNYGYTF